These 27 T cell receptor beta chains were sequenced from one sample in a study of blood T cell repertoires in COVID-19. Here immunoSEQ multiplex PCR was the method, and the copy in TCRdb shows in-frame clones only, minus some. The sample holds hundreds of thousands of clones, 70% to 90% seen once. The source material was peripheral blood. The receptors were gathered from a man older than 75 with acute or convalescent COVID-19.

The chain is built from TRBV24-1 and TRBJ2-1; 7 bases are shared with TRBD2. Unmatched junction bases numbered 5, after V lost 9 bases and J lost 1 base. CDR3 length: 14 residues. Germline lookup yields CDR1 KGHDR and CDR2 SFDVKD. The CDR3 nucleotides are TGTGCCACCGGGGGGGACGATTCCTACAATGAGCAGTTCTTC. As protein: CATGGDDSYNEQFF.

The V call is TRBV25-1, the J call TRBJ2-2; weak D call: TRBD2 (6 bases). This CDR3 comprises 14 residues. Germline CDR1 and CDR2: MGHDK and SYGVNS. Trimming stripped 5 bases from V and 6 bases from J, with 13 bases between. The CDR3 nucleotides read TGTGCCAGCAGTCGGGCGGGGATCGCCGGGGAGCTGTTTTTT. Its translation: CASSRAGIAGELFF.

This clone has only one observation. The chain couples TRBV7-2 to TRBJ1-1; 7 bases align to TRBD1. With 2 bases clipped from V and 1 base from J, the junction kept 4 bases outside the gene matches. Germline V gene sequence: CDR1 SGHTA, CDR2 FQGNSA. The CDR3 is made up of 15 amino acids. The DNA of the CDR3 is TGTGCCAGCAGCTTAAGAAGGACAGGGAACACTGAAGCTTTCTTT. The encoded protein is CASSLRRTGNTEAFF.

CDR3 in DNA: TGCAGCGTTCACTATGGCTACGAGCAGTACTTC. Protein: CSVHYGYEQYF. J is TRBJ2-7 and V is TRBV29-1; D unresolved. Trimming took off 5 bases at V and 3 bases at J, with 8 bases between the two ends. Germline CDR1 and CDR2: SQVTM and ANQGSEA. The CDR3 covers 11 residues.

The chain recombines TRBV6-2 or TRBV6-3 with TRBJ1-2; the D gene is possibly TRBD1 (5 bases). Per the germline V gene, CDR1 is MNHEY and CDR2 is SVGEGT. This CDR3 region has 13 residues. Trimming shortened V by 5 bases and J by 3 bases, and 10 bases separated the two germline ends. As DNA, the CDR3 is TGTGCCAGCAGTACCGACAGAGACTATGGCTACACCTTC. Protein sequence: CASSTDRDYGYTF.

This clone has a single count. This chain joins TRBV28 and TRBJ1-1; D perhaps matches TRBD1 (5 bases). Deletions cut 3 bases from V and 1 base from J, with 12 bases between. CDR3 length: 15 residues. CDR1 and CDR2 (germline): MDHEN, SYDVKM. The CDR3 loop reads CASSFIGARNTEAFF. CDR3 DNA sequence: TGTGCCAGCAGTTTTATTGGGGCAAGGAACACTGAAGCTTTCTTT.

The rearrangement joins TRBV6-5 to TRBJ1-4, with D possibly being TRBD1 (5 bases). V lost 7 bases and J 16 bases, leaving 22 bases between the germline ends. This CDR3 comprises 13 residues. CDR1 is MNHEY and CDR2 is SVGAGI in the germline V gene. The CDR3 nucleotides read TGTGCCAGCACTACAGACCCGGGACTCGGGGCGTTTTTT. Protein: CASTTDPGLGAFF.

CDR3 residues: CASGPGRSSYNEQFF. The CDR3 bases are TGTGCTAGTGGACCCGGCCGGAGCTCCTACAATGAGCAGTTCTTC. The chain joins TRBV12-5 to TRBJ2-1; D not resolved. The V and J ends lost 6 bases and 0 bases respectively, with 12 bases between them. Germline CDR1 LGHNT, CDR2 FRNRAP. This CDR3 comprises 15 residues.

The genes are TRBV5-1 and TRBJ2-2; 9 positions agree with TRBD1. CDR1 SGHRS and CDR2 YFSETQ come from the germline V gene. This CDR3 has 14 amino acids. J was trimmed by 4 bases and V by 6 bases; bases with no gene match: 4. CDR3 amino acids: CASTETGGTGELFF. CDR3 coding DNA: TGCGCCAGCACCGAGACAGGGGGCACCGGGGAGCTGTTTTTT.

In its sample, this clone was seen once. The CDR3 is CASSWAGQETQYF. CDR3 nucleotide sequence: TGTGCCAGCAGTTGGGCAGGGCAAGAGACCCAGTACTTC. The chain carries TRBV6-5 and TRBJ2-5, with TRBD1 as a possible D gene (5 bases). CDR1 and CDR2 from the germline V gene are MNHEY and SVGAGI. The germline V and J ends were trimmed by 4 bases and 2 bases, with 8 bases remaining between them. The CDR3 loop spans 13 amino acids.

The count of this clone is one. V is TRBV6-5 and J is TRBJ1-3; 8 nucleotides line up with TRBD1. The trim removed 6 bases at V and 4 bases at J, leaving 8 bases unmatched. Germline V gene sequence: CDR1 MNHEY, CDR2 SVGAGI. This CDR3 has 15 amino acids. The CDR3 coding sequence is TGTGCCAGCAGGCCTAACCGGGACAGGGGAAACACCATATATTTT. It yields the protein CASRPNRDRGNTIYF.

The chain has TRBV10-2 and TRBJ1-3; D is undetermined. The V and J ends lost 6 bases and 0 bases respectively, with 9 bases between them. The CDR3 is made up of 14 amino acids. Germline CDR1 WSHSY, CDR2 SAAADI. In nucleotides, the CDR3 is TGCGCCAGCAGGGTCCCGAGCTCTGGAAACACCATATATTTT. It translates to CASRVPSSGNTIYF.

This sequence joins TRBV7-9 and TRBJ1-2; 8 nucleotides line up with TRBD1. With 2 bases clipped from V and 13 bases from J, the junction kept 9 bases outside the gene matches. Germline V gene lookup returns CDR1 SEHNR and CDR2 FQNEAQ (reference sequence). The CDR3 runs to 13 residues. In DNA, the CDR3 is TGTGCCAGCAGCTTAATGGACAGGGTGGTGGCCACCTTC. This translates into CASSLMDRVVATF.

The rearrangement uses TRBV6-2 or TRBV6-3 and TRBJ2-7; TRBD2 agrees at 13 bases. Germline-derived CDR1 and CDR2 are MNHEY and SVGEGT. This CDR3 spans 16 amino acids. Trimming removed 5 bases from V and 0 bases from J; junction bases left unmatched: 4. This chain's CDR3 is CASSTWTSGGSYEQYF. The DNA of the CDR3 is TGTGCCAGCAGTACTTGGACTAGCGGGGGCTCCTACGAGCAGTACTTC.

This clone was detected only a few times. Here the CDR3 reads CASDGGLTGANVLTF. The DNA for the CDR3 is TGTGCCAGCGATGGAGGGTTGACTGGGGCCAACGTCCTGACTTTC. J is TRBJ2-6 and V is TRBV6-5; the D gene is possibly TRBD2 (6 bases). V was shortened by 8 bases and J by 2 bases, with 13 bases between the two germline ends. CDR3 size: 15 residues. Germline V gives CDR1 MNHEY, CDR2 SVGAGI.

J is TRBJ2-7 and V is TRBV7-3; 7 bases fit TRBD2. The CDR3 extends over 16 amino acids. Germline V lookup: CDR1 SGHTA, CDR2 FQGTGA. V trimming: 4 bases; J trimming: 1 base; junction bases outside the gene matches: 10. The CDR3 DNA is TGTGCCAGCAGCTCCGCCAGCGGGGCGGGATCCTACGAGCAGTACTTC. This codes for CASSSASGAGSYEQYF.

The rearrangement uses TRBV5-1 and TRBJ2-7, with 10 bases lining up with TRBD1. This CDR3 is 15 amino acids long. Losses at the gene ends were 4 bases for V and 6 bases for J; bases not matched to a gene: 10. CDR1 and CDR2 from the germline V gene are SGHRS and YFSETQ. The CDR3 loop is CASSLETGGVFEQYF. CDR3 in DNA: TGCGCCAGCAGCCTGGAGACAGGGGGCGTTTTCGAGCAGTACTTC. The full variable domain, in which reference TRBV5-1 and TRBJ2-7 provide the parts outside the CDR3, is KAGVTQTPRYLIKTRGQQVTLSCSPISGHRSVSWYQQTPGQGLQFLFEYFSETQRNKGNFPGRFSGRQFSNSRSEMNVSTLELGDSALYLCASSLETGGVFEQYFGPGTRLTVT.

On this clone itself: The same CDR3 is also encoded by other DNA sequences in this sample. The chain links TRBV7-2 to TRBJ1-5, with a tentative D call TRBD1 (5 bases). The CDR3 is made up of 14 amino acids. The V end lost 5 bases, the J end lost 4 bases, and 12 bases lay between the germline ends. Germline CDR1 is SGHTA and CDR2 is FQGNSA. Here the CDR3 DNA reads TGTGCCAGCAGCCCTGGGGGGGGTAATCAGCCCCAGCATTTT. It yields the protein CASSPGGGNQPQHF.

This clone was seen just once. The chain employs TRBV27 and TRBJ2-7; possibly TRBD1 for D (6 bases). Trimming left V 6 bases short and J 6 bases short, with 21 bases between. CDR3 length: 15 amino acids. The germline V gene encodes CDR1 MNHEY and CDR2 SMNVEV (reference sequence). CDR3 sequence: CASSVRGNRFSEQYF. The CDR3 region has the DNA TGTGCCAGCAGCGTTAGGGGGAACCGCTTTAGCGAGCAGTACTTC.

The rearrangement uses TRBV3-1 (or the pseudogene TRBV3-2) and TRBJ1-2; a weak D match, TRBD1 (5 bases). The CDR3 runs to 13 residues. CDR1 LGHDT and CDR2 YNNKEL come from the germline V gene (reference sequence). V lost 5 bases and J lost 4, with 11 bases in between. CDR3 nucleotides: TGTGCCAGCAGCGCGTCGGGGGGCTATGGCTACACCTTC. It encodes CASSASGGYGYTF.

V usage is TRBV7-9 and J usage is TRBJ2-7; 9 nucleotides agree with TRBD2. V was pared by 5 bases and J by 4 bases, with 6 bases of the junction left unmatched. Germline loops: CDR1 SEHNR, CDR2 FQNEAQ (reference sequence). CDR3 size: 14 residues. The DNA for the CDR3 is TGTGCCAGCAGCCGACTAGCGGTAAAGTACGAGCAGTACTTC. Its protein is CASSRLAVKYEQYF.

The CDR3 loop is CARPGGGQSSYEQYF. DNA for the CDR3: TGTGCCAGACCTGGGGGGGGGCAATCCTCCTACGAGCAGTACTTC. This sequence joins TRBV6-5 and TRBJ2-7, with D possibly being TRBD2 (7 bases). V was shortened by 9 bases and J by 0 bases, with 18 bases between the two germline ends. Germline CDR1 MNHEY, CDR2 SVGAGI. This CDR3 comprises 15 residues.

The chain recombines TRBV29-1 with TRBJ2-2, with 7 positions matching TRBD1. The CDR3 has 13 residues. The J segment lost 8 bases and the V segment lost 3 bases, leaving 6 bases of the junction unmatched. Germline values: CDR1 SQVTM, CDR2 ANQGSEA. Here the CDR3 DNA reads TGCAGCGTTGAGAGGACAGGTTCGGGGGAGCTGTTTTTT. This sequence encodes CSVERTGSGELFF.

CDR3 sequence reads: CASSLVSGLAGRLNIQYF. In DNA form, the CDR3 reads TGTGCCAGCAGCTTAGTTAGTGGACTAGCGGGGAGATTAAACATTCAGTACTTC. The chain is built from TRBV7-2 and TRBJ2-4, with 12 bases aligning to TRBD2. The ends lost 1 base at V and 6 bases at J; junction bases unmatched: 10. Looked up from germline, CDR1 is SGHTA and CDR2 is FQGNSA. This CDR3 has 18 amino acids.

The genes are TRBV20-1 and TRBJ1-2, with D uncertain. V lost 1 base and J lost 10, with 10 bases in between. Germline V gene sequence: CDR1 DFQATT, CDR2 SNEGSKA (reference sequence). The length of the CDR3 is 11 residues. The chain's CDR3 is CSARVREIYTF. DNA for the CDR3: TGCAGTGCTAGAGTGAGGGAAATCTACACCTTC.

The chain carries TRBV4-2 and TRBJ2-2; 7 bases are a match to TRBD1. With 4 bases clipped from V and 7 bases from J, the junction kept 9 bases outside the gene matches. From germline, CDR1 is LGHNA and CDR2 YNFKEQ. The CDR3 is 15 amino acids. The CDR3 DNA follows: TGTGCCAGCAGCCTCGGGGCAGGGGGAAGCGGGGAGCTGTTTTTT. Its translation is CASSLGAGGSGELFF.

The chain uses TRBV11-3 and TRBJ2-5; 8 bases align to TRBD1. The J segment lost 6 bases and the V segment lost 5 bases, leaving 5 bases of the junction unmatched. Germline CDR1 reads SGHNT; CDR2 reads YENEEA. The CDR3 spans 13 residues. CDR3 sequence reads: CASSAGQGQTQYF. The CDR3 DNA reads TGTGCCAGCAGCGCAGGACAGGGTCAGACCCAGTACTTC.